These 2 T cell receptor beta chains were all obtained from the same sample, sequenced in a study of cytotoxic CD8 clonotypes in ibrutinib-treated CLL. Libraries were prepared by immunoSEQ multiplex PCR; TCRdb keeps only in-frame clonotypes and omits some of them. The repertoire holds approximately 60,000 clones, around 52% seen once, with about 24% in the top ten. Sequenced here: PBMCs, sampled at disease progression, from a patient treated with ibrutinib. The receptors here all came from a human donor with chronic lymphocytic leukemia.

The rearrangement uses TRBV27 and TRBJ2-5, with D hard to call. This CDR3 has 15 residues. V dropped 0 bases and J dropped 5 bases, with 13 bases sitting between them. Germline V CDR1 and CDR2: MNHEY, SMNVEV (reference sequence). The CDR3 bases are TGTGCCAGCAGTTTATCAAACGGCCCCGGGGAGACCCAGTACTTC. Amino acids: CASSLSNGPGETQYF.

V gene TRBV7-9 combines with J gene TRBJ2-1; D could derive from TRBD1 or TRBD2 (6 bases each). With 2 bases removed from V and 0 bases from J, the gap between germline ends came to 11 bases. The CDR3 loop spans 16 amino acids. Germline V gene lookup returns CDR1 SEHNR and CDR2 FQNEAQ (reference sequence). CDR3 nucleotides: TGTGCCAGCAGCTTAAGGGGGGTCAGCTCCTACAATGAGCAGTTCTTC. Protein sequence: CASSLRGVSSYNEQFF.